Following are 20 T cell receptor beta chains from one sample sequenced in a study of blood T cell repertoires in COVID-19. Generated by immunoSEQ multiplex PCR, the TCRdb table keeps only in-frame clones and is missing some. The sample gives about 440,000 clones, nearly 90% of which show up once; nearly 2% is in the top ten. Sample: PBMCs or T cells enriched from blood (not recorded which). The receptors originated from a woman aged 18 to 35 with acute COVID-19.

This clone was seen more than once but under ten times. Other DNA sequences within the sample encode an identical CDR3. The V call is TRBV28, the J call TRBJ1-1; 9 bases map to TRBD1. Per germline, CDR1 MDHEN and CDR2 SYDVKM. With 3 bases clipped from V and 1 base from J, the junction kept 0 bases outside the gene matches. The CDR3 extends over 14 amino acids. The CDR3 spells CASSLGQGNTEAFF. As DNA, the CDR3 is TGTGCCAGCAGTTTGGGACAGGGGAACACTGAAGCTTTCTTT.

The CDR3 DNA is TGTGCCAGCAGCTTGATAAGCAGGGGCGGCTATGGCTACACCTTC. Translation gives CASSLISRGGYGYTF. This chain joins TRBV7-2 and TRBJ1-2; the D gene is possibly TRBD1 (6 bases). Germline values: CDR1 SGHTA, CDR2 FQGNSA. Between the trimmed V and J ends, which lost 3 bases and 4 bases, there was a span of 15 bases. CDR3 length: 15 residues.

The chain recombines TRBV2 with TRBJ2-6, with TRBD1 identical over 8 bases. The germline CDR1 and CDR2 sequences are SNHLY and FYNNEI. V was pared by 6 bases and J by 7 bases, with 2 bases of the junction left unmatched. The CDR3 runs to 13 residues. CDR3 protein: CASRTGEANVLTF. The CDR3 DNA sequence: TGTGCCAGCAGGACAGGGGAAGCCAACGTCCTGACTTTC. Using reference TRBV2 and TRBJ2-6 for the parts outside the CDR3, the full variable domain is EPEVTQTPSHQVTQMGQEVILRCVPISNHLYFYWYRQILGQKVEFLVSFYNNEISEKSEIFDDQFSVERPDGSNFTLKIRSTKLEDSAMYFCASRTGEANVLTFGAGSRLTVL.

The CDR3 coding sequence is TGTGCCAGCAGCCAAGAGGATAGGGGAGGGCAAGAGACCCAGTACTTC. Its protein is CASSQEDRGGQETQYF. The rearrangement uses TRBV4-2 and TRBJ2-5; 7 bases agree with TRBD2. V was pared by 0 bases and J by 2 bases, with 6 bases of the junction left unmatched. In germline, CDR1 is LGHNA, CDR2 YNFKEQ. The CDR3 has 16 amino acids.

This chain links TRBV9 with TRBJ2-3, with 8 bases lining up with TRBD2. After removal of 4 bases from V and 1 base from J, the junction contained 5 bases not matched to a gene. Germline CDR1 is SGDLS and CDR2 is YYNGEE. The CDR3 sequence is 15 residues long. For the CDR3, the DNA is TGTGCCAGCAGCCCAAAGACTAGCGGCACAGATACGCAGTATTTT. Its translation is CASSPKTSGTDTQYF.

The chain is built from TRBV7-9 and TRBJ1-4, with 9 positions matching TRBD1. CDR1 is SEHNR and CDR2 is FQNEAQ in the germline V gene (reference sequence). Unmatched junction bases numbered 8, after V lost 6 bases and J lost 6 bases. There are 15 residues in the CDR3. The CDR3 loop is CASRSLTGGDEKLFF. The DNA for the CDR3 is TGTGCCAGCAGATCATTAACAGGGGGCGATGAAAAACTGTTTTTT.

CDR3 sequence reads: CASSLVDRGPEAFF. CDR3 DNA sequence: TGTGCCAGCAGCTTAGTGGACAGGGGTCCTGAAGCTTTCTTT. The chain joins TRBV7-9 to TRBJ1-1; TRBD1 agrees at 9 bases. The CDR3 loop spans 14 amino acids. Losses at the gene ends were 1 base for V and 6 bases for J; bases not matched to a gene: 3. Germline CDR1 reads SEHNR; CDR2 reads FQNEAQ (reference sequence).

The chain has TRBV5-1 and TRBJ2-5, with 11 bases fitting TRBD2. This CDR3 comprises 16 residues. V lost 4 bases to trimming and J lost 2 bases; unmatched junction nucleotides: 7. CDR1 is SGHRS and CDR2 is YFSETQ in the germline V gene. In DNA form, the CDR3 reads TGCGCCAGCAGCGGGGGGACTAGCGGTGGGCAAGAGACCCAGTACTTC. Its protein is CASSGGTSGGQETQYF. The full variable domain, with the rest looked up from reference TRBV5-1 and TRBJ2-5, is KAGVTQTPRYLIKTRGQQVTLSCSPISGHRSVSWYQQTPGQGLQFLFEYFSETQRNKGNFPGRFSGRQFSNSRSEMNVSTLELGDSALYLCASSGGTSGGQETQYFGPGTRLLVL.

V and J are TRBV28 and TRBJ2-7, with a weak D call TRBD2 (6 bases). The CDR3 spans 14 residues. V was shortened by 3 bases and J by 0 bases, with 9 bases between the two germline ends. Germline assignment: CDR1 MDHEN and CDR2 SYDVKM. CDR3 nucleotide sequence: TGTGCCAGCAGTTTCGGGGACTCCTCCTACGAGCAGTACTTC. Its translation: CASSFGDSSYEQYF.

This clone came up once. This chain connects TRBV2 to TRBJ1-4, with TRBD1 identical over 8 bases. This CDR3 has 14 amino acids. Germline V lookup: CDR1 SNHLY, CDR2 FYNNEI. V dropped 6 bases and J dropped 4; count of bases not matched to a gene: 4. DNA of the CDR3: TGTGCCAGCAGCGGACAGGGTGGTAATGAAAAACTGTTTTTT. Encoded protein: CASSGQGGNEKLFF. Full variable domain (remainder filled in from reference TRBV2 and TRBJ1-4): EPEVTQTPSHQVTQMGQEVILRCVPISNHLYFYWYRQILGQKVEFLVSFYNNEISEKSEIFDDQFSVERPDGSNFTLKIRSTKLEDSAMYFCASSGQGGNEKLFFGSGTQLSVL.

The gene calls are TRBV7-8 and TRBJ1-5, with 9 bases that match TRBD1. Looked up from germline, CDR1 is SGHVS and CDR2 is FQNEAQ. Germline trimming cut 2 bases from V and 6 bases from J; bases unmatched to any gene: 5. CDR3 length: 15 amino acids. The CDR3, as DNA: TGTGCCAGCAGCTTAACAGGGGGCTCTAGTCAGCCCCAGCATTTT. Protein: CASSLTGGSSQPQHF.

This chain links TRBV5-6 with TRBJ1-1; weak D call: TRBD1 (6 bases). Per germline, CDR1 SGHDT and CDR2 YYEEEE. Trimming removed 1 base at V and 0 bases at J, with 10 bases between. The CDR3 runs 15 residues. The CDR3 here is CASSLLTGLNTEAFF. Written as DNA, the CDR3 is TGTGCCAGCAGCTTGTTGACAGGACTGAACACTGAAGCTTTCTTT.

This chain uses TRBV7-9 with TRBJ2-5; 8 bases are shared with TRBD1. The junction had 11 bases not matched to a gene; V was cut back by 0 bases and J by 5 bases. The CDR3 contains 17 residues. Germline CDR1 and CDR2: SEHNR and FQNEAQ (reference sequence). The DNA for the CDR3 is TGTGCCAGCAGCTTAGCACTTGGGACAGGTCGGGCGGAGACCCAGTACTTC. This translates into CASSLALGTGRAETQYF. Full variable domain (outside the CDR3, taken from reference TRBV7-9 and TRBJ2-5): DTGVSQNPRHKITKRGQNVTFRCDPISEHNRLYWYRQTLGQGPEFLTYFQNEAQLEKSRLLSDRFSAERPKGSFSTLEIQRTEQGDSAMYLCASSLALGTGRAETQYFGPGTRLLVL.

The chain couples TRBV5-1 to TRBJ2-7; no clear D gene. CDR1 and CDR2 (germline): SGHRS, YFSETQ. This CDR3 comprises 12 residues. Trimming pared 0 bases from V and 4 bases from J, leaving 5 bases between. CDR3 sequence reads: CASSLDYYEQYF. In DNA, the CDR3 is TGCGCCAGCAGCTTGGATTATTACGAGCAGTACTTC.

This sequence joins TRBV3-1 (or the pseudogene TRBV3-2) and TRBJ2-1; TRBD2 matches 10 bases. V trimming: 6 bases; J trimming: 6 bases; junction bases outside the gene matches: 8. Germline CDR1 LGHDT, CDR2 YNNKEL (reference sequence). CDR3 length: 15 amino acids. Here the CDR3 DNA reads TGTGCCAGCAGTTCAGGACTAGCGGTCATCAATGAGCAGTTCTTC. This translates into CASSSGLAVINEQFF.

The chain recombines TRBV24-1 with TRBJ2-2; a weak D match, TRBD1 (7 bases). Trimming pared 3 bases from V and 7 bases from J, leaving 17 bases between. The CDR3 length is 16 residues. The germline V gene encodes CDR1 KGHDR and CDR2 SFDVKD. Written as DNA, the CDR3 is TGTGCCACCAGTGATGATCGGAGGGGGCTAGGCGGGGAGCTGTTTTTT. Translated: CATSDDRRGLGGELFF.

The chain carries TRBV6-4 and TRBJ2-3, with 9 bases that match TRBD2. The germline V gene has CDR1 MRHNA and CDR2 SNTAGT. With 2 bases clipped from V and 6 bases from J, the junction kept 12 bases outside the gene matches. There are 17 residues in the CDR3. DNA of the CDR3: TGTGCCAGCAGTGACCGCCCGACTAGCGGTGCAGTGGATACGCAGTATTTT. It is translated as CASSDRPTSGAVDTQYF.

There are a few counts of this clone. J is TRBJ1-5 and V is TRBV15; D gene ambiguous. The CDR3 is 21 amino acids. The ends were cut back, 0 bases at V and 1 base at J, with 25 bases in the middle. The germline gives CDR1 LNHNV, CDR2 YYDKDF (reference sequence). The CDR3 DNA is TGTGCCACCAGCAGAGAAACCCTCCTACAGTCCCGGTCAGTAAGCAATCAGCCCCAGCATTTT. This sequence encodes CATSRETLLQSRSVSNQPQHF.

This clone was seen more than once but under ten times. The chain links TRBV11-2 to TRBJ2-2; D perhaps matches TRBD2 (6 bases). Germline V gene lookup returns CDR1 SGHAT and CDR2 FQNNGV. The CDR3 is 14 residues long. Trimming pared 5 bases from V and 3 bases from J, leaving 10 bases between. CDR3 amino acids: CASSRLGDTGELFF. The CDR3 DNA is TGTGCCAGCAGCCGACTAGGTGACACCGGGGAGCTGTTTTTT.

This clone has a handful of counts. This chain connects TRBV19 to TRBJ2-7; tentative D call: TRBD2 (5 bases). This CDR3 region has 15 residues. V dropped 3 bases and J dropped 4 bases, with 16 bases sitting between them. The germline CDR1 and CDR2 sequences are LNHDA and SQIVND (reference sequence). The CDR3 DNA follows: TGTGCCAGTAGTATGAGGGAGCCCTCTGCTTACGAGCAGTACTTC. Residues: CASSMREPSAYEQYF. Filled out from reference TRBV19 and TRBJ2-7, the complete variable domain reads DGGITQSPKYLFRKEGQNVTLSCEQNLNHDAMYWYRQDPGQGLRLIYYSQIVNDFQKGDIAEGYSVSREKKESFPLTVTSAQKNPTAFYLCASSMREPSAYEQYFGPGTRLTVT.